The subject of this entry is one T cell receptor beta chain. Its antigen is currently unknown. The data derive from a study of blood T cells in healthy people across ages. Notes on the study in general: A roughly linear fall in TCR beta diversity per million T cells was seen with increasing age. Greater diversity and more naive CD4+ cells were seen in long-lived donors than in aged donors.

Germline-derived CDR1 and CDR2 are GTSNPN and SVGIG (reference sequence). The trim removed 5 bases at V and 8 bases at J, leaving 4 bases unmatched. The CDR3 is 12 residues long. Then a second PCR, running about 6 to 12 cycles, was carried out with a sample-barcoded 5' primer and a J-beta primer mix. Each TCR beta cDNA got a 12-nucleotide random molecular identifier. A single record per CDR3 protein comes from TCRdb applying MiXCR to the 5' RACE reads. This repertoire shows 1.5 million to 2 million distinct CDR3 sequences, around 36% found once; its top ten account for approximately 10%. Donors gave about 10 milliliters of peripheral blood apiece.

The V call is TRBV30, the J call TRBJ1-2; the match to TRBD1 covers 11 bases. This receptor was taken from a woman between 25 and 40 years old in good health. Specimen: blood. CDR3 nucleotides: TGTGCCTGGGAGGACAGGGGGCCAGGCTACACCTTC. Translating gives CAWEDRGPGYTF.